The 4 T cell receptor beta chains reported below all come from one sample, sequenced in a study of blood T cell repertoires in COVID-19. Sequencing used immunoSEQ multiplex PCR; TCRdb keeps in-frame clones, though not all of them. The sample holds about 47,000 clones, about 90% seen once. The specimen sequenced was peripheral blood. These TCRs come from a man older than 75 with active or convalescent COVID-19.

The chain carries TRBV5-1 and TRBJ1-2; D unclear. The CDR3 covers 15 residues. The germline V gene has CDR1 SGHRS and CDR2 YFSETQ. V dropped 5 bases and J dropped 4 bases, with 18 bases sitting between them. CDR3 sequence (DNA): TGCGCCAGCAGTCCCCCTTCGGTGATTAGCTATGGCTACACCTTC. Translating it yields CASSPPSVISYGYTF.

The rearrangement uses TRBV5-1 and TRBJ2-2; D is possibly TRBD1 (5 bases). V lost 2 bases, J lost 4 bases, and 12 bases lay in between. CDR3 size: 15 residues. The germline gives CDR1 SGHRS, CDR2 YFSETQ. CDR3 coding DNA: TGCGCCAGCAGCTTCCAGGGTTTAGGCACCGGGGAGCTGTTTTTT. Amino acids: CASSFQGLGTGELFF.

J is TRBJ1-1 and V is TRBV11-2; no reliable D call. The CDR3 runs to 14 residues. The V gene's germline CDR1 is SGHAT and CDR2 FQNNGV. Trimming took off 0 bases at V and 4 bases at J, with 9 bases between the two ends. This chain's CDR3 is CASSLDRVGTEAFF. The CDR3 DNA follows: TGTGCCAGCAGCTTAGACCGGGTCGGCACTGAAGCTTTCTTT.

This chain joins TRBV5-1 and TRBJ2-7, with D possibly matching TRBD2 (6 bases). Germline lookup yields CDR1 SGHRS and CDR2 YFSETQ. Trimming took 0 bases from V and 5 from J, leaving 12 bases between them. CDR3 size: 14 residues. The DNA of the CDR3 is TGCGCCAGCAGCTTGGGGCAGGGAGGAAACGAGCAGTACTTC. Translating gives CASSLGQGGNEQYF.